This T cell receptor (beta chain) was identified during a study of OX40 agonist ivuxolimab in advanced cancers. Study-wide results and limits: Both CD4+ and CD8+ T cell populations in blood had undergone clonal expansion by week 6 at 0.1 to 3.0 mg/kg. Expanded clones were, on average, more numerous among CD8+ T cells than CD4+.

Data came from immunoSEQ multiplex PCR; TCRdb stores just in-frame clones and leaves some out. The sample holds fewer than 90,000 clones, 85% to 90% seen once. Notes on this clone: The antigen remains unidentified.

Germline V gene sequence: CDR1 MDHEN, CDR2 SYDVKM. The germline V and J ends were trimmed by 5 bases and 8 bases, with 7 bases remaining between them. CDR3 length: 11 amino acids. This sequence originates from an adult with an advanced solid tumor such as melanoma, head and neck, liver or kidney cancer. Sequencing used CD4+ or CD8+ T cells sorted from blood, obtained in a trial of the OX40 agonist ivuxolimab. This chain joins TRBV28 and TRBJ2-1; D is unclear. The CDR3 DNA sequence: TGTGCCAGCAGTGTCCTATATGAGCAGTTCTTC. The encoded protein is CASSVLYEQFF. Variable domain in full (rest from reference TRBV28 and TRBJ2-1): DVKVTQSSRYLVKRTGEKVFLECVQDMDHENMFWYRQDPGLGLRLIYFSYDVKMKEKGDIPEGYSVSREKKERFSLILESASTNQTSMYLCASSVLYEQFFGPGTRLTVL.